This T cell receptor (beta chain) was sequenced for a study of breast tumors, draining lymph nodes, adjacent tissues. Breast cancer patients provided tissue from their axillary draining lymph nodes. Using its own MiXCR run on the multiplex PCR reads, TCRdb lists one record per CDR3 protein. The table has approximately 250,000 distinct CDR3 sequences, around 34% seen once. This clonotype was counted at least ten times. This CDR3 has 12 residues. V was shortened by 5 bases and J by 4 bases, with 6 bases between the two germline ends. Germline values: CDR1 SGHAT, CDR2 FQNNGV. This clonotype was obtained from a female donor with breast cancer. Some clones in this sample may be carry-over from other donors' samples. Material for sequencing was axillary lymph node tissue. The chain has TRBV11-2 and TRBJ2-1; D is uncertain. The CDR3 sequence: CASSTRYNEQFF. The CDR3 nucleotides are TGTGCCAGCAGCACCCGTTACAATGAGCAGTTCTTC.